This T cell receptor (beta chain) was obtained from a study of T-cell reconstitution after alpha-beta-depleted transplantation in children. Molecular barcoding with unique molecular identifiers was used for the TCRbeta library. TCRdb independently ran MiXCR on the PCR reads; one entry per CDR3 protein. Among 750,000 to 950,000 distinct CDR3 sequences listed, 16% were seen once. Overall study results and limits: Expanded clones from the graft, numbering several hundred, reportedly supplied alpha-beta T cells about two months after transplant.

Regarding this clonotype: The antigen is not known.

The clonotype was recovered from a male patient between 5 and 17 years old who had a stem cell transplant for acute lymphoblastic leukemia, so the T cells may come from the graft donor. This material consisted of PBMCs, mostly from graft donor cells, taken 360 days after TCRalphabeta/CD19-depleted stem cell transplant.

DNA of the CDR3: TGCGCCAGCAGCCAAGTCGTGGCCAACGTCCTGACTTTC. The encoded protein is CASSQVVANVLTF. The chain is built from TRBV4-1 and TRBJ2-6; D uncertain. The germline CDR1 and CDR2 sequences are MGHRA and YSYEKL. The CDR3 covers 13 residues. V was trimmed by 1 base and J by 6 bases, leaving 4 bases between them.